This TCR beta chain stems from a study of T cell clonality in common variable immunodeficiency (dated by TCRdb to about 2015). What the work shows at the level of the full study, not this receptor alone: Even though DNA input was the same, control samples had an average of around 82,000 unique sequences each, compared with 30,000 to 40,000 in CVID samples. CVID subjects shared fewer TCRbeta clones with each other than healthy controls did (p < 0.0001). Compared with healthy controls, CVID subjects showed increased TCRbeta clonality (t-test p = 0.018), a feature most characteristic of about a third of subjects. CVID TCRbeta sequences reportedly showed fewer deletions and N-nucleotide insertions and lacked highly modified clones with 13 or more V deletions. Correlations between repertoire features and clinical complications were limited by patient heterogeneity within the CVID cohort. According to the authors, finding the cause of the higher clonality in CVID would require sequencing the repertoires of T cell subpopulations.

CDR1 is given as MNHNS and CDR2 as SASEGT, both from the germline V gene. The CDR3 runs 13 amino acids, cysteine and phenylalanine included. The DNA covers only part of the CDR3, 30 bases in frame from base 1. A distance of 11 bases separates the germline ends of V and J, which lose 3 bases and 6 bases respectively. CVID was diagnosed by standard criteria: serum IgG, IgA and/or IgM reduced below normal range, plus specific antibody deficiency. The CVID group comprised 45 or so subjects, 15 or so female and about 29 male, aged roughly 9 to 64 years with a mean age of roughly 36. Both CVID patients and healthy controls were predominantly of Caucasian heritage. At the time of study participation, every CVID subject had been on replacement immunoglobulin therapy for at least one year. At the time of blood collection, no CVID subject was ill or was being treated with immunomodulatory or immunosuppressive medication. From each donor, roughly 5 to 8 ml of heparinized peripheral whole blood was collected. TCRbeta CDR3 repertoires were sequenced from genomic DNA of adults with common variable immune deficiency (CVID) and healthy adult controls. Diluted blood was density-centrifuged over Hypaque 1077 or Ficoll-Paque to isolate peripheral blood mononuclear cells. Unsorted mononuclear cells served as the source of genomic DNA, which was extracted either by Qiagen column purification or by a centrifugation-based method.

Worth noting for this clone: The specificity of this receptor is unknown. The observed sequence ends 3 residues before the CDR3 terminus, with the missing tail filled in from the germline J gene.

Equivalent amounts of genomic DNA from CVID and control samples were used as sequencing input. For every sample, a 60 bp segment covering the rearranged TCRbeta CDR3 region was amplified and then sequenced. TCRbeta amplification used the immunoSEQ assay, a bias-corrected multiplex PCR with high-throughput sequencing. From the authors' description of their analysis: Every unique nucleotide sequence was considered a clone and was annotated with V, D and J genes, copy number and frequency. Sequences were labeled productive if in frame, and non-productive if out of frame or containing stop codons. As previously described, clonality was calculated on the basis of Shannon's entropy. The predicted amino acid sequences of productive clones were used to derive mean CDR3 Kyte-Doolittle hydropathy. The R hclust function was used to hierarchically cluster scaled V gene usage with Manhattan distance and complete linkage. Clone sharing by CDR3 amino acid sequence was assessed by resampling 12 repertoires per group over 100 rounds. The repertoires were screened for some 69 published EBV-specific TCRbeta sequences and approximately 240 published CMV-specific TCRbeta sequences. Analysis left out two CVID samples that produced under 10,000 sequences, so around 40 CVID repertoires remained. What TCRdb holds here is the immuneACCESS table cut down to in-frame rearrangements. Part of the clones is not present; checked against another copy, under half of the missing clones reflect an unresolved V gene, and the others are unexplained. That table is the source of V, J and clone size, and D and trimming were worked out from the DNA. This sample has roughly 30,000 clones in the table, none counted a single time. The ten biggest clones cover around 3.2% of the sample.

What was sequenced was peripheral blood mononuclear cells. This TCR was sampled from a human donor with common variable immunodeficiency. The sequence is built from TRBV6-1 and TRBJ1-1, with the identity of the D gene unclear. The sequenced CDR3 bases are TGTGCCAGCAGTGAGAGGCAGGTATCTGAA. The resulting protein is CASSERQVSE. The full CDR3 reads CASSERQVSEAFF.